This T cell receptor beta chain was observed in a study of blood T cells in healthy people across ages. Study-wide findings and caveats: Comparison with aged donors showed that long-lived donors had more naive CD4+ cells and higher diversity.

It was with a sample-barcoded 5' primer and a J-beta primer mix that a second PCR of about 7 to 12 cycles was run. TCRdb called the 5' RACE reads again in MiXCR, with one record for every CDR3 protein. Here the sample spans about 970,000 distinct CDR3 sequences, roughly half being singletons. This clonotype has a handful of counts. The antigen remains undetermined. Germline assignment: CDR1 DFQATT and CDR2 SNEGSKA (reference sequence). This CDR3 has 13 amino acids. The chain recombines TRBV20-1 with TRBJ2-5, with D perhaps assigned TRBD1 or TRBD2 (5 bases each). Near its end, the DNA agrees better with TRBJ2-7, so the J call may be wrong. Sequenced material: blood. The source is a woman aged 55-75 years in good health. CDR3: CSARDGHSYEQYF. CDR3 nucleotides: TGCAGTGCAAGGGACGGACACTCCTACGAGCAGTACTTC.